The sequence of this T cell receptor beta chain was determined in a study of regulatory T cells in long-lasting Graves disease. Whole-study findings and limits: Newly diagnosed disease favored TRBV20-1 and TRBJ2-1 over persistent disease.

Germline V lookup: CDR1 MGHRA, CDR2 YSYEKL. Between the trimmed V and J ends, which lost 2 bases and 4 bases, there was a span of 14 bases. The CDR3 loop spans 15 amino acids. Sample time point: newly diagnosed GD, antithyroid drugs for less than 3 months. PBMCs were the source of the RNA used for TCR sequencing. In the case of this clonotype: Its antigen is not identified.

CDR3 regions were amplified by Arm-PCR using iRepertoire HTBI primers to build TCR beta libraries. As processed by the authors: Samples revealed 60 to 70 TRBV and over 12 TRBJ segments. TCRdb analysed the multiplex PCR reads with MiXCR anew, one entry per CDR3 protein. These V and J calls rely on TCRdb rather than the paper's analysis. The sample yields a few hundred thousand distinct CDR3 sequences, 15% to 20% seen once. In addition, the sample was reused for a study of T cells in Graves' hyperthyroidism and ophthalmopathy.

This clonotype originated in a woman aged 18 to 35 with Graves disease. This sample comprised peripheral blood mononuclear cells (PBMCs), obtained at new diagnosis, from a patient treated with antithyroid drugs. The chain uses TRBV4-1 and TRBJ2-5, with D possibly being TRBD2 (6 bases). This CDR3 is CASSQPRESRETQYF. The CDR3 DNA follows: TGCGCCAGCAGCCAACCACGGGAGTCCCGAGAGACCCAGTACTTC.